The next 21 T cell receptor beta chains were all read from a single sample in a study of blood T cell repertoires in COVID-19 (dated by TCRdb to 2018 to 2020). The method behind the library was the immunoSEQ multiplex PCR assay. The clones in this table, taken by TCRdb from immuneACCESS, are in-frame only. Not every clone is retained; where verified, under half of the shortfall comes from an unresolved V gene, and the cause of the rest is unknown. The sample yields 450,000 to 500,000 clones; approximately 85% were counted once. The ten largest clones take up 3% to 4% of the sample. The sample consisted of peripheral blood. The receptor set was obtained from a human donor in a cohort sampled during active COVID-19.

The V and J genes are TRBV7-3 and TRBJ1-2; the match to TRBD1 covers 10 bases. After removal of 5 bases from V and 6 bases from J, the junction contained 9 bases not matched to a gene. Looked up from germline, CDR1 is SGHTA and CDR2 is FQGTGA. The CDR3 is 15 residues long. CDR3 in amino acids: CASSERQGATDGYTF. The CDR3 DNA sequence: TGTGCCAGCAGCGAGCGACAGGGGGCAACGGATGGCTACACCTTC.

Notes on this clone: The junction and the germline gene differ at one end; a read error may be behind it. V and J are TRBV7-8 and TRBJ1-6; 9 bases agree with TRBD1. Germline assignment: CDR1 SGHVS and CDR2 FQNEAQ. The CDR3 is 16 amino acids. The CDR3 protein is CASNLTGGRRDSPLHF. The CDR3 region has the DNA TGTGCCAGCAACTTAACAGGGGGCAGAAGGGATTCACCCCTCCACTTT.

This clone was seen a few times. This sequence joins TRBV9 and TRBJ1-5, with 9 bases aligning to TRBD1. Germline V gene lookup returns CDR1 SGDLS and CDR2 YYNGEE. The CDR3 sequence is 15 residues long. V lost 4 bases to trimming and J lost 5 bases; unmatched junction nucleotides: 7. The CDR3 loop is CASSTGTGPDQPQHF. The DNA for the CDR3 is TGTGCCAGCAGCACCGGGACAGGGCCGGATCAGCCCCAGCATTTT.

The chain joins TRBV28 to TRBJ1-2; D gene ambiguous. This CDR3 comprises 15 residues. Germline V gene data show CDR1 as MDHEN and CDR2 as SYDVKM. Trimming cost V 1 base and J 5 bases, with 14 bases left between them. The CDR3 is CASSLFGGTSYGYTF. The DNA for the CDR3 is TGTGCCAGCAGTTTATTCGGCGGTACCTCTTATGGCTACACCTTC.

This clone occurred once. One end of the junction does not line up with germline, which may come from a read error. This chain joins TRBV7-7 and TRBJ2-5; a weak D match, TRBD2 (5 bases). CDR1 is SSHAT, CDR2 FNYEAQ, per germline (reference sequence). The CDR3 is 16 residues long. CDR3 DNA: TGTGCTAGCAGCTTAGGAGGTGCTAGGTACCAAGAGACCCAGTACTTC. It encodes CASSLGGARYQETQYF.

This clone has only one observation. Other DNA sequences in this specimen translate into the identical CDR3. The V gene is TRBV7-2, the J gene TRBJ1-1; the D gene is possibly TRBD1 (5 bases). This CDR3 is 13 amino acids long. V lost 6 bases, J lost 2 bases, and 10 bases lay in between. The V gene's germline CDR1 is SGHTA and CDR2 FQGNSA. This chain's CDR3 is CASSLRGNTEAFF. Written as DNA, the CDR3 is TGTGCCAGCAGTCTTAGGGGAAACACTGAAGCTTTCTTT.

The J gene is TRBJ2-1, the V gene TRBV11-2, with D unresolved. This CDR3 region has 14 residues. V dropped 5 bases and J dropped 3 bases, with 11 bases sitting between them. In germline, CDR1 is SGHAT, CDR2 FQNNGV. CDR3 in DNA: TGTGCCAGCAGCCATCCCGTCGGCTACAATGAGCAGTTCTTC. It yields the protein CASSHPVGYNEQFF.

The chain employs TRBV6-5 and TRBJ1-4, with D possibly matching TRBD1 (5 bases). CDR1 is MNHEY and CDR2 is SVGAGI in the germline V gene. With 6 bases removed from V and 0 bases from J, the gap between germline ends came to 11 bases. CDR3 length: 15 residues. CDR3: CASSPDSTTNEKLFF. The CDR3 nucleotides read TGTGCCAGCAGCCCCGACAGCACAACTAATGAAAAACTGTTTTTT.

V usage is TRBV21-1 and J usage is TRBJ1-1; TRBD1, the table's D call, lacks a check against the DNA. TRBV21-1 constitutes a pseudogene. The CDR3 runs 17 residues. The CDR3: CASSKLTVTNMNTEAFF. The CDR3 nucleotides read TGTGCCAGCAGCAAACTCACAGTTACGAACATGAACACTGAAGCTTTCTTT.

The rearrangement joins TRBV2 to TRBJ2-2; D not resolved. This CDR3 comprises 15 residues. Germline V lookup: CDR1 SNHLY, CDR2 FYNNEI. V lost 6 bases, J lost 0 bases, and 11 bases lay in between. The CDR3 sequence: CASSLELTNTGELFF. As DNA, the CDR3 is TGTGCCAGCAGCCTAGAGCTAACGAACACCGGGGAGCTGTTTTTT. Full variable domain (remainder filled in from reference TRBV2 and TRBJ2-2): EPEVTQTPSHQVTQMGQEVILRCVPISNHLYFYWYRQILGQKVEFLVSFYNNEISEKSEIFDDQFSVERPDGSNFTLKIRSTKLEDSAMYFCASSLELTNTGELFFGEGSRLTVL.

V gene TRBV7-6 combines with J gene TRBJ2-2, with 9 bases that match TRBD2. The junction had 11 bases not matched to a gene; V was cut back by 6 bases and J by 3 bases. The germline V gene encodes CDR1 SGHVS and CDR2 FNYEAQ. The CDR3 runs to 17 residues. The CDR3 bases are TGTGCCAGCAGGTCCCCCCGCGGGAGGGGGGACACCGGGGAGCTGTTTTTT. Encoded protein: CASRSPRGRGDTGELFF.

Turning to this clone: The junction shows a germline mismatch at one end, possibly a read error. J is TRBJ2-5 and V is TRBV6-5; D unresolved. The CDR3 is 13 amino acids. CDR1 is MNHEY, CDR2 SVGAGI, per germline. CDR3 bases: TGTGCCAGCAATTACGGCAGTCAAGAGACCCAGTACTTC. Protein: CASNYGSQETQYF.

The chain uses TRBV6-5 and TRBJ1-2; TRBD1 agrees at 10 bases. The V and J ends lost 6 bases and 7 bases, in that order; junction bases with no gene match: 11. In germline, CDR1 is MNHEY, CDR2 SVGAGI. This CDR3 has 15 amino acids. The CDR3, as DNA: TGTGCCAGCAGCCAGACAGGGGGCGACGGTCGTGGCTACACCTTC. Its translation is CASSQTGGDGRGYTF.

The chain links TRBV30 to TRBJ1-4; D is possibly TRBD1 (5 bases). The CDR3 length is 14 residues. The V gene's germline CDR1 is GTSNPN and CDR2 SVGIG (reference sequence). Trimming took off 3 bases at V and 8 bases at J, with 16 bases between the two ends. The CDR3 protein is CAWSRGAKTEKLFF. The CDR3 DNA reads TGTGCCTGGAGCCGCGGGGCTAAGACGGAAAAACTGTTTTTT.

The rearrangement joins TRBV4-3 to TRBJ2-1, with TRBD2 matching 13 bases. The length of the CDR3 is 17 residues. The germline V gene encodes CDR1 LGHNA and CDR2 YSLEER. The V gene end was trimmed by 4 bases and the J gene end by 8 bases; junction bases not matched to a gene: 11. The CDR3 loop reads CASSPEAGTSGIDEQFF. Written as DNA, the CDR3 is TGCGCCAGCAGCCCTGAGGCCGGGACTAGCGGGATCGATGAGCAGTTCTTC.

V is TRBV5-1 and J is TRBJ1-3; TRBD1 aligns across 7 bases. Trimming cost V 1 base and J 7 bases; bases outside gene matches: 8. The CDR3 spans 15 residues. Germline V gives CDR1 SGHRS, CDR2 YFSETQ. The CDR3 loop is CASSLTGAIHNTIYF. The CDR3 DNA reads as TGCGCCAGCAGCTTGACAGGGGCGATCCACAACACCATATATTTT. The whole variable domain, filled in from reference TRBV5-1 and TRBJ1-3, reads KAGVTQTPRYLIKTRGQQVTLSCSPISGHRSVSWYQQTPGQGLQFLFEYFSETQRNKGNFPGRFSGRQFSNSRSEMNVSTLELGDSALYLCASSLTGAIHNTIYFGEGSWLTVV.

The genes are TRBV19 and TRBJ1-2, with 9 bases that match TRBD1. J was trimmed by 5 bases and V by 5 bases; bases with no gene match: 6. Germline-derived CDR1 and CDR2 are LNHDA and SQIVND (reference sequence). The CDR3 has 14 residues. CDR3 bases: TGTGCCAGTAGTTCCCGGACAGGGGAATATGGCTACACCTTC. It yields the protein CASSSRTGEYGYTF.

V is TRBV7-2 and J is TRBJ1-2, with TRBD1 identical over 8 bases. The CDR3 has 14 amino acids. Germline V gives CDR1 SGHTA, CDR2 FQGNSA. The J segment lost 6 bases and the V segment lost 3 bases, leaving 6 bases of the junction unmatched. For the CDR3, the DNA is TGTGCCAGCAGCTTCTACCAGGGGGCGGATGGCTACACCTTC. It translates to CASSFYQGADGYTF. Full variable domain (rest looked up from reference TRBV7-2 and TRBJ1-2): GAGVSQSPSNKVTEKGKDVELRCDPISGHTALYWYRQSLGQGLEFLIYFQGNSAPDKSGLPSDRFSAERTGGSVSTLTIQRTQQEDSAVYLCASSFYQGADGYTFGSGTRLTVV.

CDR3 sequence (DNA): TGTGCCAGCACCCCTTGGGGAGGACGAAAAAACATTCAGTACTTC. Amino acids: CASTPWGGRKNIQYF. The genes are TRBV7-2 and TRBJ2-4; tentative D call: TRBD2 (6 bases). This CDR3 contains 15 residues. Looked up from germline, CDR1 is SGHTA and CDR2 is FQGNSA. V was pared by 7 bases and J by 4 bases, with 17 bases between.

This sequence joins TRBV2 and TRBJ2-7; 10 bases are shared with TRBD2. Trimming removed 6 bases from V and 0 bases from J; junction bases left unmatched: 23. The CDR3 runs 21 residues. From germline, CDR1 is SNHLY and CDR2 FYNNEI. CDR3 sequence: CASSDPTRTGGAGGSSYEQYF. The CDR3 DNA reads TGTGCCAGCAGCGATCCTACCAGGACAGGAGGAGCGGGAGGGAGCTCCTACGAGCAGTACTTC.

The chain combines TRBV27 with TRBJ1-4; possibly TRBD1 for D (5 bases). V gave up 6 bases and J gave up 0 bases, with 5 bases separating them. CDR1 MNHEY and CDR2 SMNVEV come from the germline V gene (reference sequence). The CDR3 is 13 amino acids. CDR3 region: CASRQATNEKLFF. CDR3 coding DNA: TGTGCCAGCAGACAGGCAACTAATGAAAAACTGTTTTTT.